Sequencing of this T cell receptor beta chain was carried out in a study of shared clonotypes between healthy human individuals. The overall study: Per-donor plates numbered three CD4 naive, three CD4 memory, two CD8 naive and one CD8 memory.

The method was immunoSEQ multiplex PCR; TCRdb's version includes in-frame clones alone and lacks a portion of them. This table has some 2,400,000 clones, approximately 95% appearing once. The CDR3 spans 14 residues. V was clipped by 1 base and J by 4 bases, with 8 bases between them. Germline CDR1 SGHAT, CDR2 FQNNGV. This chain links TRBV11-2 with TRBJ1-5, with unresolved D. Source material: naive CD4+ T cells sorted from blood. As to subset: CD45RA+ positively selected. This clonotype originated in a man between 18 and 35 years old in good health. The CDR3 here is CASSLGAVNQPQHF. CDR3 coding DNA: TGTGCCAGCAGCTTAGGGGCGGTTAATCAGCCCCAGCATTTT. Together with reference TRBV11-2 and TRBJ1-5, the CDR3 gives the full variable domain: EAGVAQSPRYKIIEKRQSVAFWCNPISGHATLYWYQQILGQGPKLLIQFQNNGVVDDSQLPKDRFSAERLKGVDSTLKIQPAKLEDSAVYLCASSLGAVNQPQHFGDGTRLSIL.